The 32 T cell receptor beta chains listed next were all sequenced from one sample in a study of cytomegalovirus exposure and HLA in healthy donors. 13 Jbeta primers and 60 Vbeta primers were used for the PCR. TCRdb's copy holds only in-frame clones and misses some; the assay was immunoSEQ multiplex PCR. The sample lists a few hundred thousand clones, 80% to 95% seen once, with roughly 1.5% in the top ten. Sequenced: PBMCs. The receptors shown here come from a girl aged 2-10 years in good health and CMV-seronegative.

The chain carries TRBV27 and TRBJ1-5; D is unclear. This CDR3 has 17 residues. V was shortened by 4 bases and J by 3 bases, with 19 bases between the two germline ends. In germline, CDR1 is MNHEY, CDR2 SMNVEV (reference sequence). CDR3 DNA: TGTGCCAGCAGTTCCTACCAGACAAGACGGCACAATCAGCCCCAGCATTTT. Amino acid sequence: CASSSYQTRRHNQPQHF.

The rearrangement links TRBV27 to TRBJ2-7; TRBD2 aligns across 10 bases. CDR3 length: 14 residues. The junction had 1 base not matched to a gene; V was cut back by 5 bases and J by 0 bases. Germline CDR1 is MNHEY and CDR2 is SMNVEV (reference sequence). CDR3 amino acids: CASSGTSDSYEQYF. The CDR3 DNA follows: TGTGCCAGCAGTGGGACTAGCGACTCCTACGAGCAGTACTTC.

The CDR3 DNA sequence: TGTGCCAGTAGTACCCCCGGGACAGGGATATTGAACACTGAAGCTTTCTTT. Translation gives CASSTPGTGILNTEAFF. The J gene is TRBJ1-1, the V gene TRBV19; TRBD1 agrees at 9 bases. The CDR3 is 17 amino acids. Germline V gene data show CDR1 as LNHDA and CDR2 as SQIVND (reference sequence). J was trimmed by 0 bases and V by 4 bases; bases with no gene match: 9.

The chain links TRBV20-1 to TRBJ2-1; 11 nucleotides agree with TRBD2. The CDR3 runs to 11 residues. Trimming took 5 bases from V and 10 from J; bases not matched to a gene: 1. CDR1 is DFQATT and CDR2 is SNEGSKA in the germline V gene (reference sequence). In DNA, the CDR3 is TGCAGTGCTGGGACTAGCGGAGAGCAGTTCTTC. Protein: CSAGTSGEQFF.

The CDR3 DNA is TGTGCCAGCAGTGATAGGGATAGTGGGAGATATGGCTACACCTTC. Its translation: CASSDRDSGRYGYTF. The V call is TRBV6-1, the J call TRBJ1-2; D is undetermined. The CDR3 loop spans 15 amino acids. The germline V gene encodes CDR1 MNHNS and CDR2 SASEGT. V dropped 3 bases and J dropped 5 bases, with 16 bases sitting between them.

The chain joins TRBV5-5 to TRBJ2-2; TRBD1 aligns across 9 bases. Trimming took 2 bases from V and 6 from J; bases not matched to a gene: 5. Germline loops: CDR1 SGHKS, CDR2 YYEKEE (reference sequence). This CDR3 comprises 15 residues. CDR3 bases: TGTGCCAGCAGCTTCCCGGGACAGGGTCCCGGGGAGCTGTTTTTT. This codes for CASSFPGQGPGELFF.

CDR3 nucleotide sequence: TGTGCCAGCAGCCCCGGGGGGCTCGCGGATGGCTACACCTTC. This translates into CASSPGGLADGYTF. V is TRBV7-9 and J is TRBJ1-2, with D perhaps matching TRBD1 (6 bases). V lost 5 bases and J 6 bases, leaving 16 bases between the germline ends. From germline, CDR1 is SEHNR and CDR2 FQNEAQ (reference sequence). The CDR3 is made up of 14 amino acids. The full variable domain, rest sourced from reference TRBV7-9 and TRBJ1-2, is DTGVSQNPRHKITKRGQNVTFRCDPISEHNRLYWYRQTLGQGPEFLTYFQNEAQLEKSRLLSDRFSAERPKGSFSTLEIQRTEQGDSAMYLCASSPGGLADGYTFGSGTRLTVV.

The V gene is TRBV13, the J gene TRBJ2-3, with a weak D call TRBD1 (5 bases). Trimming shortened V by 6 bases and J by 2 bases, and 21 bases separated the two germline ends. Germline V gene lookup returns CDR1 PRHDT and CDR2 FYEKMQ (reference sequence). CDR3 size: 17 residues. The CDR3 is CASRSIRPTVPTDTQYF. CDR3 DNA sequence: TGTGCCAGCAGATCCATCAGACCGACAGTTCCCACAGATACGCAGTATTTT.

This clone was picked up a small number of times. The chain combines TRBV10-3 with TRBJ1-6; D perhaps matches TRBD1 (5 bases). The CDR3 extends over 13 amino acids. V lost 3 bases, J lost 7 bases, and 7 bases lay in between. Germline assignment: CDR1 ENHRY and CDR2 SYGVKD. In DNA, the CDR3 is TGTGCCATCAGTGACAGGGAAAATTCACCCCTCCACTTT. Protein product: CAISDRENSPLHF.

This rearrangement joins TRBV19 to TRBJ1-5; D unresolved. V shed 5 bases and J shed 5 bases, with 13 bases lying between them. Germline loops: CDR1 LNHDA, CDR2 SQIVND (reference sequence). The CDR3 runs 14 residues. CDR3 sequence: CASSVGDGYQPQHF. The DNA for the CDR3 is TGTGCCAGTAGTGTAGGAGATGGTTATCAGCCCCAGCATTTT.

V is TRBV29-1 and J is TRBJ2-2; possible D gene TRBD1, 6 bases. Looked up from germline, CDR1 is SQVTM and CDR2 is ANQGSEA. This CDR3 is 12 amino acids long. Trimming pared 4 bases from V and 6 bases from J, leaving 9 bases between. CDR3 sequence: CSVVGGSGELFF. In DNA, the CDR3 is TGCAGCGTTGTAGGGGGATCCGGGGAGCTGTTTTTT.

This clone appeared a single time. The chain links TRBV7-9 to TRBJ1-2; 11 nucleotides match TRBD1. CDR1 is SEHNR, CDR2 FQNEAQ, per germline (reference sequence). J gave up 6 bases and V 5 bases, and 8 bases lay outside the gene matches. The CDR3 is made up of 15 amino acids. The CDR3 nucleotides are TGTGCCAGCAGCCCTCCGGACAGGGGGCACAATGGCTACACCTTC. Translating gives CASSPPDRGHNGYTF. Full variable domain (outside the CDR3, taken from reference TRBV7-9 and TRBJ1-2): DTGVSQNPRHKITKRGQNVTFRCDPISEHNRLYWYRQTLGQGPEFLTYFQNEAQLEKSRLLSDRFSAERPKGSFSTLEIQRTEQGDSAMYLCASSPPDRGHNGYTFGSGTRLTVV.

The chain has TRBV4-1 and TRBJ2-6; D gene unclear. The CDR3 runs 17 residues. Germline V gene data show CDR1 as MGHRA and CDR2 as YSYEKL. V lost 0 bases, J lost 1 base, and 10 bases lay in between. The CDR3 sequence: CASSQEVNLSGANVLTF. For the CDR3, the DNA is TGCGCCAGCAGCCAAGAGGTGAACCTATCTGGGGCCAACGTCCTGACTTTC.

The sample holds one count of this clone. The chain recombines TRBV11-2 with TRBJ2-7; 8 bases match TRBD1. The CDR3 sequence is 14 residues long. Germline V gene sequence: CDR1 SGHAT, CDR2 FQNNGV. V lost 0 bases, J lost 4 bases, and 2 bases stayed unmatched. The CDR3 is CASSLENRGYEQYF. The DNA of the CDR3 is TGTGCCAGCAGCTTAGAGAACAGGGGGTACGAGCAGTACTTC. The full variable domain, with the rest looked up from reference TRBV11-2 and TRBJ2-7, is EAGVAQSPRYKIIEKRQSVAFWCNPISGHATLYWYQQILGQGPKLLIQFQNNGVVDDSQLPKDRFSAERLKGVDSTLKIQPAKLEDSAVYLCASSLENRGYEQYFGPGTRLTVT.

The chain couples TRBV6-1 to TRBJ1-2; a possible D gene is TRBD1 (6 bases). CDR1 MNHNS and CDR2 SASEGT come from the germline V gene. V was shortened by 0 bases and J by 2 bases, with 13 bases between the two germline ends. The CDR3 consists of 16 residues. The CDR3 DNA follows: TGTGCCAGCAGTGAAGCGAGGGGGAGAAGGAACTATGGCTACACCTTC. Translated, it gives CASSEARGRRNYGYTF.

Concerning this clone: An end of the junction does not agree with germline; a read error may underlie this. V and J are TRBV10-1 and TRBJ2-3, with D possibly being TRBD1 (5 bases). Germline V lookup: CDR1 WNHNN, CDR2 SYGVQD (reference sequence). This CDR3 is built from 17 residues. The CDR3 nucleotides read TGCACCAGCACTGGGGCTAGTACATCGCCCCCCACAGATACGCAGTATTTT. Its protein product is CTSTGASTSPPTDTQYF.

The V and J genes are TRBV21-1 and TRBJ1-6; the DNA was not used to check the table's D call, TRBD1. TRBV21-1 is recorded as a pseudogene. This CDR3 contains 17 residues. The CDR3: CASSSSGQGMNDSPLHF. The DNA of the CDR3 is TGTGCCAGCAGCTCATCGGGGCAGGGGATGAATGATTCACCCCTCCACTTT.

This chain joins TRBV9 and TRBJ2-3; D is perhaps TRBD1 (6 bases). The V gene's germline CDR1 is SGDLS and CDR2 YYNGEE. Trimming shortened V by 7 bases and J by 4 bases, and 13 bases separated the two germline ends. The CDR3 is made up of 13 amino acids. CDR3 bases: TGTGCCAGCTCTACAGGGAGTGCAGATACGCAGTATTTT. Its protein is CASSTGSADTQYF.

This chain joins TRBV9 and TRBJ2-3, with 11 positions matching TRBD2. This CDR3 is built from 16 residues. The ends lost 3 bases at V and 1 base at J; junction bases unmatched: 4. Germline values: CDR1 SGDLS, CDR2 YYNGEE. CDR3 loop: CASSAPGLAGTDTQYF. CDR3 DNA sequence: TGTGCCAGCAGCGCCCCGGGACTAGCGGGCACAGATACGCAGTATTTT.

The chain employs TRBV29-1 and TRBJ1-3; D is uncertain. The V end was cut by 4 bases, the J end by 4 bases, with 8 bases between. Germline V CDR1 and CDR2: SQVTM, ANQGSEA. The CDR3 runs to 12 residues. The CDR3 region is CSVVLMGNTIYF. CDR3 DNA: TGCAGCGTTGTCCTAATGGGAAACACCATATATTTT.

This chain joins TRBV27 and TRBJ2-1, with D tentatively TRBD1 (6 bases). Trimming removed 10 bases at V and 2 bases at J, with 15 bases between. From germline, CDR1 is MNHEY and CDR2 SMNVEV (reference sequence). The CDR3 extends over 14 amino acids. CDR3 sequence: CATQDEGAYNEQFF. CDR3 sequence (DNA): TGTGCCACCCAGGACGAGGGGGCCTACAATGAGCAGTTCTTC.

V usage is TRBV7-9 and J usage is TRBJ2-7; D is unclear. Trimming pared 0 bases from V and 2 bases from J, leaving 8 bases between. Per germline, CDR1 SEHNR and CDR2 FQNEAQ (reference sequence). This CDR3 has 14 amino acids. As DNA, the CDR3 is TGTGCCAGCAGCTTAGCAGCAACGGCCTACGAGCAGTACTTC. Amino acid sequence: CASSLAATAYEQYF.

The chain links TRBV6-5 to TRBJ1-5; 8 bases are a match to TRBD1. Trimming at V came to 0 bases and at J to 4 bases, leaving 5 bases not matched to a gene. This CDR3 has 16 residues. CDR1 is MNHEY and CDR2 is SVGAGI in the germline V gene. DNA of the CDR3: TGTGCCAGCAGTTACTCGGGCAGGGGGCGAAATCAGCCCCAGCATTTT. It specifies CASSYSGRGRNQPQHF.

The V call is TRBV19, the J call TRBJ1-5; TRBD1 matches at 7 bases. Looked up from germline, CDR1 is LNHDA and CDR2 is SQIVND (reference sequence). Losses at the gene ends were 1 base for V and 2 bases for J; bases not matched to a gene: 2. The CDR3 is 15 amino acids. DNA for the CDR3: TGTGCCAGTAGTATAGGAACAGGGGGCAATCAGCCCCAGCATTTT. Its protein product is CASSIGTGGNQPQHF.

As DNA, the CDR3 is TGTGCCAGCAGCGAAGACGGGCAGCCCCAGCATTTT. It specifies CASSEDGQPQHF. The V and J genes are TRBV11-2 and TRBJ1-5; D call uncertain. In germline, CDR1 is SGHAT, CDR2 FQNNGV. The CDR3 is 12 residues long. Trimming took off 5 bases at V and 7 bases at J, with 9 bases between the two ends.

The CDR3 here is CASSFRPREDGYTF. Written as DNA, the CDR3 is TGTGCCAGCAGCTTCCGCCCTAGGGAGGATGGCTACACCTTC. The V call is TRBV7-2, the J call TRBJ1-2; no definite D call. V shed 3 bases and J shed 6 bases, with 14 bases lying between them. The CDR3 is made up of 14 amino acids. The germline V gene encodes CDR1 SGHTA and CDR2 FQGNSA.

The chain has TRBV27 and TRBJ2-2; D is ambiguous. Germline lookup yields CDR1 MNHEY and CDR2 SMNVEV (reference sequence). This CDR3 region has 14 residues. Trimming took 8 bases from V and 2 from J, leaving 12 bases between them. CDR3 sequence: CASSTLSNTGELFF. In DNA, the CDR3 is TGTGCCAGCTCTACTTTATCCAACACCGGGGAGCTGTTTTTT.

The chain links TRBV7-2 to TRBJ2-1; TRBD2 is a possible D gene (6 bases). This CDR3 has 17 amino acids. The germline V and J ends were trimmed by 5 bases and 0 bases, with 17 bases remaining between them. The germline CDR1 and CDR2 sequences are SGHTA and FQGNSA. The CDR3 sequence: CASSRPLATSSYNEQFF. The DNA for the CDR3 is TGTGCCAGCAGCAGACCGCTAGCGACCAGCTCCTACAATGAGCAGTTCTTC.

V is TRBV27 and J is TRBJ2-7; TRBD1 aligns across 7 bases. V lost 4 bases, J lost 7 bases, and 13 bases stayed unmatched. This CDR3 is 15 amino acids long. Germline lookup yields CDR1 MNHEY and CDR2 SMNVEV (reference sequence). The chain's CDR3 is CASSSLGTALLEQYF. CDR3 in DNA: TGTGCCAGCAGTTCCCTGGGGACAGCGCTCCTAGAGCAGTACTTC.

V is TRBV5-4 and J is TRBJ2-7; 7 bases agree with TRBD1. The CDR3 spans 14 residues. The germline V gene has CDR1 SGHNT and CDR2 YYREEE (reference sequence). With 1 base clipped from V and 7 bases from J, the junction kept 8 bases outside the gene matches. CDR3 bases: TGTGCCAGCAGCTTGCGACAGGGTATGGGGGAGCAGTACTTC. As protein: CASSLRQGMGEQYF. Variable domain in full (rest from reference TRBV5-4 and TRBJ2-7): ETGVTQSPTHLIKTRGQQVTLRCSSQSGHNTVSWYQQALGQGPQFIFQYYREEENGRGNFPPRFSGLQFPNYSSELNVNALELDDSALYLCASSLRQGMGEQYFGPGTRLTVT.

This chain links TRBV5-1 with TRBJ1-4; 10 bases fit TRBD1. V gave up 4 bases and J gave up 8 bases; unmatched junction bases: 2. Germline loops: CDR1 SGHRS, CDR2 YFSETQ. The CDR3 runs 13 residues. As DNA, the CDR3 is TGCGCCAGCAGCGGGGACAGGGGAGAAAAACTGTTTTTT. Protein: CASSGDRGEKLFF.

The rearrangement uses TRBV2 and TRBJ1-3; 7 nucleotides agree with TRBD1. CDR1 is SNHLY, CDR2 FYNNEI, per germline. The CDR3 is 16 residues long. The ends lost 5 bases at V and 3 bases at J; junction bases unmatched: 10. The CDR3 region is CASSYTGEVNGNTIYF. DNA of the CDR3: TGTGCCAGCAGTTATACAGGGGAAGTTAATGGAAACACCATATATTTT.